These 30 T cell receptor beta chains share one sample of origin, sequenced in a study of shared T cell receptors in the human thymus. Assay used: immunoSEQ multiplex PCR; TCRdb lists only in-frame clones, some missing. The data hold hundreds of thousands of clones, with roughly 90% observed a single time. These sequences were also reported in another study, on human thymus T cells.

Sequenced input: thymocytes. These receptors were obtained from a boy under two years old with a congenital heart defect.

The chain combines TRBV5-1 with TRBJ1-1; 9 positions match TRBD1. Germline V gene sequence: CDR1 SGHRS, CDR2 YFSETQ. Trimming cost V 0 bases and J 4 bases; bases outside gene matches: 16. The CDR3 extends over 19 amino acids. The CDR3 region is CASSLGGWGTGNAGTEAFF. In nucleotides, the CDR3 is TGCGCCAGCAGCTTGGGAGGCTGGGGGACAGGGAACGCGGGCACTGAAGCTTTCTTT.

Only a few counts were recorded for this clone. The chain links TRBV28 to TRBJ2-1; possibly TRBD2 for D (5 bases). The CDR3 is 11 amino acids. The V end lost 5 bases, the J end lost 8 bases, and 7 bases lay between the germline ends. Per germline, CDR1 MDHEN and CDR2 SYDVKM. CDR3 in DNA: TGTGCCAGCAGTACTAGAGATGAGCAGTTCTTC. Residues: CASSTRDEQFF. Combining the CDR3 with reference TRBV28 and TRBJ2-1 gives the whole variable domain DVKVTQSSRYLVKRTGEKVFLECVQDMDHENMFWYRQDPGLGLRLIYFSYDVKMKEKGDIPEGYSVSREKKERFSLILESASTNQTSMYLCASSTRDEQFFGPGTRLTVL.

There are a few counts of this clone. This chain joins TRBV7-9 and TRBJ2-7; D perhaps matches TRBD1 (6 bases). The ends were cut back, 3 bases at V and 6 bases at J, with 15 bases in the middle. This CDR3 is built from 14 residues. Germline assignment: CDR1 SEHNR and CDR2 FQNEAQ (reference sequence). The CDR3 spells CASSFGQNFCEQYF. CDR3 nucleotides: TGTGCCAGCAGCTTTGGACAGAATTTCTGCGAGCAGTACTTC.

This sequence joins TRBV6-6 and TRBJ2-7, with 11 bases matching TRBD2. CDR1 and CDR2 from the germline V gene are MNHNY and SVGAGI (reference sequence). Germline trimming cut 6 bases from V and 3 bases from J; bases unmatched to any gene: 7. The CDR3 is made up of 15 amino acids. DNA for the CDR3: TGTGCCAGCAGCCTCCCCGGGACTAGCGGCTACGAGCAGTACTTC. Protein product: CASSLPGTSGYEQYF.

This chain connects TRBV28 to TRBJ1-1; possible D gene TRBD1, 5 bases. CDR1 is MDHEN, CDR2 SYDVKM, per germline. With 3 bases removed from V and 1 base from J, the gap between germline ends came to 9 bases. This CDR3 has 14 residues. The CDR3 nucleotides are TGTGCCAGCAGTTTCAGGGCCTCGAACACTGAAGCTTTCTTT. Protein sequence: CASSFRASNTEAFF. The full variable domain, rest sourced from reference TRBV28 and TRBJ1-1, is DVKVTQSSRYLVKRTGEKVFLECVQDMDHENMFWYRQDPGLGLRLIYFSYDVKMKEKGDIPEGYSVSREKKERFSLILESASTNQTSMYLCASSFRASNTEAFFGQGTRLTVV.

V and J are TRBV7-9 and TRBJ2-5; 9 bases align to TRBD1. The V gene's germline CDR1 is SEHNR and CDR2 FQNEAQ (reference sequence). The CDR3 is 18 amino acids. V was clipped by 7 bases and J by 1 base; unmatched bases: 16. CDR3 nucleotide sequence: TGTGCCAGCATCCCTCGGGACAGGGAAAGCGGTACCCAAGAGACCCAGTACTTC. Encoded protein: CASIPRDRESGTQETQYF.

This CDR3 is CASSLVGLAGVSSYEQYF. The CDR3, as DNA: TGCGCCAGCAGCTTGGTTGGCCTAGCGGGAGTAAGCTCCTACGAGCAGTACTTC. This rearrangement joins TRBV5-1 to TRBJ2-7; the match to TRBD2 covers 10 bases. The CDR3 totals 18 residues. Unmatched junction bases numbered 9, after V lost 0 bases and J lost 0 bases. Germline CDR1 is SGHRS and CDR2 is YFSETQ.

The chain carries TRBV5-6 and TRBJ2-5, with a weak D call TRBD2 (6 bases). Trimming took 4 bases from V and 5 from J, leaving 15 bases between them. There are 14 residues in the CDR3. Looked up from germline, CDR1 is SGHDT and CDR2 is YYEEEE. CDR3 DNA: TGTGCCAGCAGCCCCGGTAGAGGGAGGGAGACCCAGTACTTC. It specifies CASSPGRGRETQYF.

The V call is TRBV7-9, the J call TRBJ2-1, with 12 positions matching TRBD2. Germline values: CDR1 SEHNR, CDR2 FQNEAQ (reference sequence). The CDR3 is made up of 16 amino acids. Trimming took 4 bases from V and 3 from J; bases not matched to a gene: 4. For the CDR3, the DNA is TGTGCCAGCAGCTCAGGACTAGCGGGAAACTACAATGAGCAGTTCTTC. Its translation is CASSSGLAGNYNEQFF.

This rearrangement joins TRBV9 to TRBJ2-7; 8 bases line up with TRBD1. Trimming cost V 3 bases and J 5 bases; bases outside gene matches: 13. Germline assignment: CDR1 SGDLS and CDR2 YYNGEE. The CDR3 length is 16 residues. Here the CDR3 reads CASSAPRKDRAHEQYF. The CDR3 nucleotides are TGTGCCAGCAGCGCCCCGAGGAAGGACAGGGCCCACGAGCAGTACTTC.

The chain employs TRBV10-3 and TRBJ2-7; 7 positions agree with TRBD1. Germline loops: CDR1 ENHRY, CDR2 SYGVKD. The CDR3 has 15 amino acids. J was trimmed by 3 bases and V by 6 bases; bases with no gene match: 11. The CDR3 region is CAIREQGPGVYEQYF. As DNA, the CDR3 is TGTGCCATCAGAGAACAGGGGCCTGGGGTCTACGAGCAGTACTTC.

The CDR3 region is CAWRDRGHTEAFF. CDR3 in DNA: TGTGCCTGGAGGGACAGGGGGCATACTGAAGCTTTCTTT. The V call is TRBV30, the J call TRBJ1-1; 11 bases match TRBD1. Germline lookup yields CDR1 GTSNPN and CDR2 SVGIG (reference sequence). This CDR3 is built from 13 residues. The J segment lost 5 bases and the V segment lost 3 bases, leaving 2 bases of the junction unmatched.

CDR3 nucleotides: TGCGCCAGCAGGAGGACAGGGCCGTCCTACGAGCAGTACTTC. This translates into CASRRTGPSYEQYF. The rearrangement joins TRBV10-1 to TRBJ2-7; 8 bases match TRBD1. The germline V gene encodes CDR1 WNHNN and CDR2 SYGVQD (reference sequence). V dropped 6 bases and J dropped 1; count of bases not matched to a gene: 5. This CDR3 region has 14 residues.

This sequence joins TRBV14 and TRBJ2-5, with D perhaps matching TRBD1 (5 bases). The V gene lost 6 bases and the J gene lost 1 base, with 9 bases spanning the gap. Germline V gene sequence: CDR1 SGHDN, CDR2 FVKESK. This CDR3 has 13 residues. This CDR3 reads CASSPDIQETQYF. The CDR3 DNA is TGTGCCAGCAGTCCGGACATCCAAGAGACCCAGTACTTC. The entire variable domain, with the rest obtained from reference TRBV14 and TRBJ2-5, is as follows: EAGVTQFPSHSVIEKGQTVTLRCDPISGHDNLYWYRRVMGKEIKFLLHFVKESKQDESGMPNNRFLAERTGGTYSTLKVQPAELEDSGVYFCASSPDIQETQYFGPGTRLLVL.

The V call is TRBV7-9, the J call TRBJ1-4; TRBD1 is a possible D gene (6 bases). The CDR3 is made up of 15 amino acids. CDR1 SEHNR and CDR2 FQNEAQ come from the germline V gene (reference sequence). V was trimmed by 5 bases and J by 3 bases, leaving 13 bases between them. The CDR3 DNA follows: TGTGCCAGCAGCCAACCGGGGACACCTAATGAAAAACTGTTTTTT. Its protein product is CASSQPGTPNEKLFF.

V usage is TRBV19 and J usage is TRBJ2-7; possibly TRBD1 for D (5 bases). CDR1 and CDR2 from the germline V gene are LNHDA and SQIVND (reference sequence). CDR3 size: 14 residues. V dropped 1 base and J dropped 3 bases, with 10 bases sitting between them. In nucleotides, the CDR3 is TGTGCCAGTAGTATAGGGGGCGCGGTCTACGAGCAGTACTTC. Amino acid sequence: CASSIGGAVYEQYF.

CDR3 sequence (DNA): TGTGCCAGTAGTTTACAGGGGCGAATAGGAGACAATGAGCAGTTCTTC. Translation: CASSLQGRIGDNEQFF. The chain recombines TRBV19 with TRBJ2-1; 7 bases match TRBD1. In germline, CDR1 is LNHDA, CDR2 SQIVND (reference sequence). V lost 5 bases and J lost 5; bases outside the gene matches: 12. The CDR3 loop spans 16 amino acids.

This clone was seen just once. The chain's CDR3 is CASSQRTGDWGTEAFF. CDR3 DNA: TGTGCCAGCAGCCAAAGGACAGGGGATTGGGGCACTGAAGCTTTCTTT. The chain is built from TRBV4-2 and TRBJ1-1; 9 nucleotides line up with TRBD1. CDR1 and CDR2 from the germline V gene are LGHNA and YNFKEQ. The CDR3 consists of 16 residues. V lost 2 bases to trimming and J lost 4 bases; unmatched junction nucleotides: 8.

The chain links TRBV13 to TRBJ1-2; tentatively, D is TRBD1 (5 bases). Germline loops: CDR1 PRHDT, CDR2 FYEKMQ (reference sequence). V lost 5 bases, J lost 0 bases, and 13 bases lay in between. This CDR3 is built from 15 residues. CDR3 sequence (DNA): TGTGCCAGCAGCCCCCCGGCGGGGGCTAACTATGGCTACACCTTC. Translating gives CASSPPAGANYGYTF.

The chain combines TRBV4-3 with TRBJ2-1; tentatively, D is TRBD2 (6 bases). Germline values: CDR1 LGHNA, CDR2 YSLEER. This CDR3 is built from 20 residues. V dropped 0 bases and J dropped 0 bases, with 21 bases sitting between them. Here the CDR3 DNA reads TGCGCCAGCAGCCAAGAAGCGCGGGGTAAGTCTAGGAGCTCCTACAATGAGCAGTTCTTC. This sequence encodes CASSQEARGKSRSSYNEQFF.

This rearrangement joins TRBV11-3 to TRBJ2-2; 10 bases are shared with TRBD2. The V and J ends lost 5 bases and 3 bases, in that order; junction bases with no gene match: 6. Germline V gives CDR1 SGHNT, CDR2 YENEEA. The CDR3 totals 16 residues. The CDR3, as DNA: TGTGCCAGCAGCCCCCAGCGGGAGGGCCACACCGGGGAGCTGTTTTTT. It codes for CASSPQREGHTGELFF.

V is TRBV9 and J is TRBJ2-5, with a weak D call TRBD2 (6 bases). The CDR3 runs 19 residues. The germline V gene encodes CDR1 SGDLS and CDR2 YYNGEE. V was clipped by 3 bases and J by 0 bases, with 24 bases between them. The CDR3 reads CASSEEGPMSQGNQETQYF. The DNA for the CDR3 is TGTGCCAGCAGCGAGGAGGGTCCTATGTCTCAGGGTAACCAAGAGACCCAGTACTTC.

The rearrangement uses TRBV5-6 and TRBJ2-1; 12 bases are shared with TRBD2. V trimming: 0 bases; J trimming: 0 bases; junction bases outside the gene matches: 4. The CDR3 loop spans 18 amino acids. Germline V gene data show CDR1 as SGHDT and CDR2 as YYEEEE. The CDR3 loop is CASSLGLAGESSYNEQFF. The DNA for the CDR3 is TGTGCCAGCAGCTTGGGACTAGCGGGGGAGAGCTCCTACAATGAGCAGTTCTTC.

This chain uses TRBV6-5 with TRBJ2-7, with a tentative D call TRBD2 (5 bases). In germline, CDR1 is MNHEY, CDR2 SVGAGI. Trimming cost V 6 bases and J 4 bases, with 19 bases left between them. This CDR3 has 15 amino acids. The CDR3 nucleotides read TGTGCCAGCAGCCGCACGGAGGACGGATCATACGAGCAGTACTTC. The encoded protein is CASSRTEDGSYEQYF.

This clone was seen only once. The chain employs TRBV6-1 and TRBJ2-7; a possible D gene is TRBD2 (5 bases). Trimming took 1 base from V and 2 from J, leaving 12 bases between them. The CDR3 covers 15 residues. The germline V gene has CDR1 MNHNS and CDR2 SASEGT. CDR3 protein: CASSEDGEVPYEQYF. Written as DNA, the CDR3 is TGTGCCAGCAGTGAAGACGGGGAAGTACCCTACGAGCAGTACTTC.

There are a few counts of this clone. The V call is TRBV5-8, the J call TRBJ2-7; a possible D gene is TRBD1 (6 bases). V was cut by 4 bases and J by 3 bases, with 23 bases left in between. Germline-derived CDR1 and CDR2 are SGHTS and YDEGEE. The CDR3 totals 17 residues. The CDR3 here is CASSLPVPRTDFYEQYF. The DNA of the CDR3 is TGTGCCAGCAGCCTGCCGGTTCCCCGGACAGACTTCTACGAGCAGTACTTC.

V gene TRBV19 combines with J gene TRBJ2-1; no definite D call. This CDR3 comprises 13 residues. V was pared by 6 bases and J by 6 bases, with 12 bases between. The germline CDR1 and CDR2 sequences are LNHDA and SQIVND (reference sequence). The DNA of the CDR3 is TGTGCCAGTAGGCAGGTTTATGGCAATGAGCAGTTCTTC. Amino acids: CASRQVYGNEQFF.

The genes are TRBV10-3 and TRBJ1-4, with 9 nucleotides matching TRBD1. V lost 3 bases, J lost 1 base, and 15 bases stayed unmatched. Looked up from germline, CDR1 is ENHRY and CDR2 is SYGVKD. The CDR3 has 20 residues. CDR3 loop: CAISDRPRGDRDRTNEKLFF. DNA for the CDR3: TGTGCCATCAGTGACCGCCCCAGGGGGGACAGGGACCGAACTAATGAAAAACTGTTTTTT.

This chain uses TRBV10-3 with TRBJ1-5, with 8 positions matching TRBD1. The CDR3 loop spans 16 amino acids. Trimming cost V 10 bases and J 3 bases; bases outside gene matches: 14. Germline values: CDR1 ENHRY, CDR2 SYGVKD. CDR3 bases: TGTGCCACCAGGCCTAAAGGACAGGGCCCCAATCAGCCCCAGCATTTT. Its translation: CATRPKGQGPNQPQHF.

The gene calls are TRBV6-1 and TRBJ2-1, with 12 bases aligning to TRBD2. Germline CDR1 reads MNHNS; CDR2 reads SASEGT. This CDR3 region has 14 residues. After removal of 6 bases from V and 6 bases from J, the junction contained 3 bases not matched to a gene. CDR3: CASRTSGSRNEQFF. In nucleotides, the CDR3 is TGTGCCAGCAGGACTAGCGGGAGTCGCAATGAGCAGTTCTTC.